The entry below describes one TCR beta chain. The data stem from a study of blood T cell repertoires in COVID-19. The CDR3 has 11 amino acids. Germline CDR1 reads GTSNPN; CDR2 reads SVGIG (reference sequence). V shed 2 bases and J shed 13 bases, with 14 bases lying between them. Libraries were prepared by immunoSEQ multiplex PCR; TCRdb keeps only in-frame clonotypes and omits some of them. There are nearly 350,000 clones in the sample; around four fifths occur only once, and 2.5% to 3% lies in the top ten. The source is a man aged 30-40 years with active or convalescent COVID-19. The genes are TRBV30 and TRBJ1-2; D is unresolved. The source material was peripheral blood. CDR3 sequence reads: CAWSKRGFCTF. The CDR3 coding sequence is TGTGCCTGGAGTAAAAGAGGCTTCTGCACCTTC.